This T cell receptor (beta chain) was found in a study of T-cell reconstitution after alpha-beta-depleted transplantation in children. It was with unique molecular identifiers that the TCRbeta library was prepared. MiXCR, run by TCRdb on the PCR reads, gives a single entry per CDR3 protein. The sample includes a few hundred thousand distinct CDR3 sequences, 25% to 30% of them seen just once. A word on this clonotype: The antigen remains undetermined.

J was trimmed by 4 bases and V by 2 bases; bases with no gene match: 10. The CDR3 runs to 17 residues. Germline CDR1 reads MDHEN; CDR2 reads SYDVKM. Overall study findings and caveats: T-cell numbers and diversity one year post-transplant derived largely from freshly generated T cells. Roughly two months post-transplant, alpha-beta T cells reportedly originated from several hundred graft clones that had expanded.

Here the sequenced sample was PBMCs, taken before TCRalphabeta/CD19-depleted stem cell transplant. The receptor was isolated from a boy less than two years old with Wiskott-Aldrich syndrome, due to receive a stem cell transplant. This chain uses TRBV28 with TRBJ2-1; 8 bases fit TRBD1. CDR3 bases: TGTGCCAGCAGTTTAAATCCGTCGCGACAGGGGTACAATGAGCAGTTCTTC. This sequence encodes CASSLNPSRQGYNEQFF.